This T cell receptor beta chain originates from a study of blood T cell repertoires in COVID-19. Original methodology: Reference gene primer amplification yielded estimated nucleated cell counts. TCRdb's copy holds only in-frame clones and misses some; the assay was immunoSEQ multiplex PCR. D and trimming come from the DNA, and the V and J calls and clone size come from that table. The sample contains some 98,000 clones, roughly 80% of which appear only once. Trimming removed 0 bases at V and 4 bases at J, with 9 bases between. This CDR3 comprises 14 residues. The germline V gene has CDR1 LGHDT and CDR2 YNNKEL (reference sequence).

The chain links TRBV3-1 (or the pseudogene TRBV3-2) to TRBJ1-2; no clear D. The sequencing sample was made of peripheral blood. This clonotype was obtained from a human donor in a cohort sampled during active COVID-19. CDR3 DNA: TGTGCCAGCAGCCAAGATCGAGAGTCCTATGGCTACACCTTC. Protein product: CASSQDRESYGYTF.